Included here is one TCR beta chain sequence, with context. Authors' analysis steps: Amplification of reference gene primers was used by the study to estimate nucleated cell counts. Sequenced by immunoSEQ multiplex PCR; TCRdb stores in-frame clones only, minus some. V, J and clone size derive from that table, while D and trimming were established from the DNA sequence. The profile shows roughly 100,000 clones, approximately 88% of them singletons. The CDR3 runs to 16 residues. The germline CDR1 and CDR2 sequences are MDHEN and SYDVKM. Deletions cut 6 bases from V and 7 bases from J, with 22 bases between. The data were obtained in a study of blood T cell repertoires in COVID-19. Study summary: COVID-19 samples from acute and convalescent phases originated in the United States, Italy and Spain. T cells, B-cell-depleted T cells, or PBMCs supplied cDNA or gDNA.

This clonotype was sampled from a woman aged 55 to 70 with acute or convalescent COVID-19. The sequencing sample was made of peripheral blood. The chain uses TRBV28 and TRBJ2-1; a weak D match, TRBD1 (5 bases). Here the CDR3 DNA reads TGTGCCAGCAGACAGGACGGGCTTGGGTATAGGAATGAGCAGTTCTTC. Its translation is CASRQDGLGYRNEQFF.